This T cell receptor beta chain was observed in a study of cytomegalovirus exposure and HLA in healthy donors. The PCR had 60 Vbeta and 13 Jbeta primers. Libraries were prepared by immunoSEQ multiplex PCR; TCRdb keeps only in-frame clonotypes and omits some of them. The data contain roughly 250,000 clones, 75% to 85% of them singletons. General study results and limits: There were a few CMV-associated chains whose specificity for CMV antigens was confirmed in vitro. The availability of immune exposure information extended only to CMV serostatus. Later, an analysis showed that TCR beta chains associated with HLA were more clonally expanded than others that were equally common.

Remarks on this clone: The antigen is undetermined.

Sequenced sample: PBMCs. The sequence was obtained from a girl aged 2 to 9 in good health and CMV-seronegative.

CDR3 protein: CASAPTLTSAYEQYF. Written as DNA, the CDR3 is TGTGCTAGTGCCCCGACACTGACGTCCGCCTACGAGCAGTACTTC. The V and J genes are TRBV12-5 and TRBJ2-7, with no clear D. V was trimmed by 7 bases and J by 2 bases, leaving 18 bases between them. The germline V gene has CDR1 LGHNT and CDR2 FRNRAP. The CDR3 runs 15 residues.